These 13 T cell receptor beta chains share one sample of origin, sequenced in a study of control samples from healthy donors and cancer patients. Generated by immunoSEQ multiplex PCR, the TCRdb table keeps only in-frame clones and is missing some. This table holds 150,000 to 200,000 clones, 90% found once. The sample taken for sequencing was blood. These TCRs come from a woman aged 50 to 60 in good health.

A single count supports this clone. V usage is TRBV6-4 and J usage is TRBJ2-1; perhaps TRBD2 as D (6 bases). There are 13 residues in the CDR3. V was clipped by 5 bases and J by 7 bases, with 12 bases between them. Germline V lookup: CDR1 MRHNA, CDR2 SNTAGT. CDR3 loop: CASSLEGINEQFF. CDR3 DNA: TGTGCCAGCAGTTTGGAGGGGATAAATGAGCAGTTCTTC.

The V call is TRBV6-2 or TRBV6-3, the J call TRBJ2-5; D is uncertain. The CDR3 has 14 amino acids. V gave up 2 bases and J gave up 0 bases, with 7 bases separating them. Per the germline V gene, CDR1 is MNHEY and CDR2 is SVGEGT. CDR3 in amino acids: CASSYPGYQETQYF. The CDR3 DNA follows: TGTGCCAGCAGTTACCCCGGGTACCAAGAGACCCAGTACTTC.

The V gene is TRBV7-8, the J gene TRBJ1-3; D not resolved. Germline CDR1 reads SGHVS; CDR2 reads FQNEAQ. CDR3 length equals 16 residues. V lost 2 bases, J lost 0 bases, and 11 bases lay in between. In DNA, the CDR3 is TGTGCCAGCAGCTTACAGGTGTACTCCTCTGGAAACACCATATATTTT. This encodes CASSLQVYSSGNTIYF.

This clone has just one count. The chain links TRBV6-5 to TRBJ1-1; the D is unclear. The CDR3 is 13 residues long. Germline V CDR1 and CDR2: MNHEY, SVGAGI. The V and J ends lost 2 bases and 5 bases respectively, with 9 bases between them. CDR3 region: CASSYGFLTEAFF. CDR3 nucleotide sequence: TGTGCCAGCAGTTACGGGTTTTTGACTGAAGCTTTCTTT.

The J gene is TRBJ2-1, the V gene TRBV6-1; tentatively, D is TRBD2 (6 bases). Per germline, CDR1 MNHNS and CDR2 SASEGT. The CDR3 totals 14 residues. V gave up 2 bases and J gave up 10 bases, with 15 bases separating them. This chain's CDR3 is CASSEWQVGGEQFF. The CDR3 DNA follows: TGTGCCAGCAGTGAATGGCAGGTGGGGGGAGAGCAGTTCTTC.

About this clone itself: This may be a read error, as it is one base from a much larger clone. The chain recombines TRBV7-8 with TRBJ2-2; the D is unclear. V was trimmed by 4 bases and J by 4 bases, leaving 4 bases between them. CDR3 size: 12 residues. Germline assignment: CDR1 SGHVS and CDR2 FQNEAQ. In nucleotides, the CDR3 is TGTGCCAGCAGCTGGGCCACCGGGGAGCTGTTTTTT. This translates into CASSWATGELFF.

This clone was counted a few times. The chain links TRBV19 to TRBJ1-5; D is unclear. Germline CDR1 reads LNHDA; CDR2 reads SQIVND (reference sequence). Trimming stripped 6 bases from V and 4 bases from J, with 7 bases between. The CDR3 extends over 12 amino acids. CDR3 bases: TGTGCCAGTAGGCCGGCTAATCAGCCCCAGCATTTT. Its protein product is CASRPANQPQHF.

V usage is TRBV12-5 and J usage is TRBJ2-3; no clear D gene. The germline CDR1 and CDR2 sequences are LGHNT and FRNRAP. With 2 bases removed from V and 2 bases from J, the gap between germline ends came to 2 bases. CDR3 length: 12 amino acids. Written as DNA, the CDR3 is TGTGCTAGTGGTTTGAACACAGATACGCAGTATTTT. Its protein is CASGLNTDTQYF.

A single count supports this clone. The chain uses TRBV28 and TRBJ2-2; no reliable D call. V lost 6 bases, J lost 13 bases, and 18 bases lay in between. The germline V gene has CDR1 MDHEN and CDR2 SYDVKM. This CDR3 has 13 residues. As DNA, the CDR3 is TGTGCCAGCAGCCGTGCATCCCCAGTTGGGCTGTTTTTT. As protein: CASSRASPVGLFF.

The chain links TRBV11-2 to TRBJ2-7; 11 positions agree with TRBD2. The germline V gene has CDR1 SGHAT and CDR2 FQNNGV. J was trimmed by 2 bases and V by 4 bases; bases with no gene match: 7. The CDR3 loop spans 16 amino acids. DNA of the CDR3: TGTGCCAGCAGCTATCCCGGGACTAGCGGAACCTACGAGCAGTACTTC. Its translation: CASSYPGTSGTYEQYF.

The chain combines TRBV19 with TRBJ2-2, with D possibly matching TRBD2 (6 bases). The CDR3 has 14 amino acids. V was shortened by 3 bases and J by 8 bases, with 13 bases between the two germline ends. Germline V CDR1 and CDR2: LNHDA, SQIVND (reference sequence). The CDR3 DNA is TGTGCCAGTAGTATGCCGGGGGACGGAGGGGAGCTGTTTTTT. The encoded protein is CASSMPGDGGELFF.

The gene calls are TRBV28 and TRBJ2-1, with 9 bases identical to TRBD2. The V segment lost 6 bases and the J segment 7 bases; nucleotides outside the gene matches: 10. The CDR3 sequence is 15 residues long. Germline V lookup: CDR1 MDHEN, CDR2 SYDVKM. CDR3 sequence: CASRAQGGGGNEQFF. As DNA, the CDR3 is TGTGCCAGCAGGGCCCAGGGCGGGGGGGGAAATGAGCAGTTCTTC.

This chain joins TRBV6-1 and TRBJ2-3, with 8 bases fitting TRBD2. J lost 4 bases, V lost 0 bases, and 3 bases had no gene match. From germline, CDR1 is MNHNS and CDR2 SASEGT. CDR3 size: 15 residues. CDR3 sequence (DNA): TGTGCCAGCAGTGAAGCCACGGGAGGGCCAGATACGCAGTATTTT. The encoded protein is CASSEATGGPDTQYF.